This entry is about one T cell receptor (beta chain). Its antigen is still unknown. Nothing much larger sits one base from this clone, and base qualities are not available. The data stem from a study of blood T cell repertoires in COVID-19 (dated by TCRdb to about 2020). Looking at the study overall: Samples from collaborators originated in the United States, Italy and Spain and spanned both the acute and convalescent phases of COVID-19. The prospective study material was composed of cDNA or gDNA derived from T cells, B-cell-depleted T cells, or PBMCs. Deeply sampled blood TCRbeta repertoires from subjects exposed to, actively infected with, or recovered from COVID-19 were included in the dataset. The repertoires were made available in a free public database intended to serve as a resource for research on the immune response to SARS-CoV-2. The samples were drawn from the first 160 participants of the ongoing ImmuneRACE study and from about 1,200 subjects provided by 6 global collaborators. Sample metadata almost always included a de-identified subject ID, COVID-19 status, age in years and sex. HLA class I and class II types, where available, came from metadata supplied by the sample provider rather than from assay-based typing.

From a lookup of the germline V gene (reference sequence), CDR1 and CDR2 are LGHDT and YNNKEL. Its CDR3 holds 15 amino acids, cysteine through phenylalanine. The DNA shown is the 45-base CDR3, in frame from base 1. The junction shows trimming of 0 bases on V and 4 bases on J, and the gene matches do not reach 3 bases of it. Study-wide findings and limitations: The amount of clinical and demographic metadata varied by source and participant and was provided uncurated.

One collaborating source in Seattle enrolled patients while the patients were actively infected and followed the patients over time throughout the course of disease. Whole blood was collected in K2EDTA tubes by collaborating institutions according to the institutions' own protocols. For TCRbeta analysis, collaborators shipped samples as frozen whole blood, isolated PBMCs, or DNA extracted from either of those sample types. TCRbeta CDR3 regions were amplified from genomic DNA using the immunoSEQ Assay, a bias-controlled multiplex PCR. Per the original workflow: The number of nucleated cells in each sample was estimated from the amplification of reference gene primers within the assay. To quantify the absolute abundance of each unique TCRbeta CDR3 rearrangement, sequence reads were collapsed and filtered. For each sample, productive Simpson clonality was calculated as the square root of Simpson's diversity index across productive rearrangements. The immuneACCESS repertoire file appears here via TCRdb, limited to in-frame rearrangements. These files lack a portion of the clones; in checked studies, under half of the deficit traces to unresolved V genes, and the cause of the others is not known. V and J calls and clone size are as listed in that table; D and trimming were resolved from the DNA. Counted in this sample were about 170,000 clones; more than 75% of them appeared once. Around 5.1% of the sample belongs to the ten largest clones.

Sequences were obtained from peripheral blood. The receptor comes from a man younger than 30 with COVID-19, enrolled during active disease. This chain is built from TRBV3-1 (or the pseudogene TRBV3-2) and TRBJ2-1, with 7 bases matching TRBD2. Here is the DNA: TGTGCCAGCAGCCAAGATCAGGGACTATACAATGAGCAGTTCTTC. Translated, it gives CASSQDQGLYNEQFF.